This T cell receptor beta chain originates from a study of blood T cell repertoires in COVID-19. At the level of the study: Spain, Italy and the United States supplied samples that represented acute and convalescent COVID-19. PBMCs, B-cell-depleted T cells, or T cells were the source of the cDNA or gDNA that made up the material.

TCRdb keeps only in-frame clones here, not all; method: immunoSEQ multiplex PCR. There are hundreds of thousands of clones in the sample; more than 70% occur only once, and around 0.99% lies in the top ten. In germline, CDR1 is SGHRS, CDR2 YFSETQ. CDR3 length: 18 residues. V lost 4 bases to trimming and J lost 0 bases; unmatched junction nucleotides: 8. Sequencing was done on a sample of peripheral blood. The TCR was taken from a woman in her thirties or forties who had recovered from COVID-19. This sequence joins TRBV5-1 and TRBJ2-4; 12 nucleotides agree with TRBD1. The CDR3 nucleotides are TGCGCCAGCAGCCCGGGACAGGGGGCCCTTTTAGCCAAAAACATTCAGTACTTC. Encoded protein: CASSPGQGALLAKNIQYF.